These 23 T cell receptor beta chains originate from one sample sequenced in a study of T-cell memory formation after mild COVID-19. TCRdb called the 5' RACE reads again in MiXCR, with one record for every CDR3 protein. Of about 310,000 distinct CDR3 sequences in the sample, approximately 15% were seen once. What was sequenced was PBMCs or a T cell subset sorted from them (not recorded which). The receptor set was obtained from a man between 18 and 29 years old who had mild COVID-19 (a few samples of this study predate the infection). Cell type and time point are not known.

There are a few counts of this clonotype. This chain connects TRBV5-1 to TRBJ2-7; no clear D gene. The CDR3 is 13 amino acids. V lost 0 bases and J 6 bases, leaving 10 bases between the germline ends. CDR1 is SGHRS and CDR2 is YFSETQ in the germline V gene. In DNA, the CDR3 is TGCGCCAGCAGCTTGGCCTCGGACGGCGAGCAGTACGTC. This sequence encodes CASSLASDGEQYV.

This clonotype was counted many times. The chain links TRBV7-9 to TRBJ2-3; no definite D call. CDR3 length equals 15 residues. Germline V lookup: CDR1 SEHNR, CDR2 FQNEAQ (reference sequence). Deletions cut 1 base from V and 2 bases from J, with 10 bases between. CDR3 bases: TGTGCCAGCAGCTTAGGGACCGGTTTCACAGATACGCAGTATTTT. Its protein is CASSLGTGFTDTQYF.

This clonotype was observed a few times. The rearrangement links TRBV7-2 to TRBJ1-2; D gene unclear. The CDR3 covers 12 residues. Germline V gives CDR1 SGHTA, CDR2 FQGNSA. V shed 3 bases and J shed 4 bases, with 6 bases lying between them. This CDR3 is CASSFTSYGYTF. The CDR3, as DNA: TGTGCCAGCAGCTTTACATCCTATGGCTACACCTTC.

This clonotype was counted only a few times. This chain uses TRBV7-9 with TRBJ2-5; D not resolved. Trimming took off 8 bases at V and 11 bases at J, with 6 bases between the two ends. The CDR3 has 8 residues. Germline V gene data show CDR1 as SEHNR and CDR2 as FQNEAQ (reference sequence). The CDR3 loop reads CASPIQYF. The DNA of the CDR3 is TGTGCCAGCCCGATTCAGTACTTC.

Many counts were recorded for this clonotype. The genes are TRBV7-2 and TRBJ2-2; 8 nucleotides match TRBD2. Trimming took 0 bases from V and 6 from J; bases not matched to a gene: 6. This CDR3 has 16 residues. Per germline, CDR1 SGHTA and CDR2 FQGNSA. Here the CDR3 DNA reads TGTGCCAGCAGCTTAGCGGTGGGACTAGGATCCGGGGAGCTGTTTTTT. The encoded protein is CASSLAVGLGSGELFF.

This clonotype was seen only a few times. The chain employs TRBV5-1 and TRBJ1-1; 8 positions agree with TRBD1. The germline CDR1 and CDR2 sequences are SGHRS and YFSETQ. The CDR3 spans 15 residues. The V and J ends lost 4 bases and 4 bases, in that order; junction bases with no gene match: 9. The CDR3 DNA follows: TGCGCCAGCAGCGCTAGACAGGGGAGGAGCACTGAAGCTTTCTTT. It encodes CASSARQGRSTEAFF.

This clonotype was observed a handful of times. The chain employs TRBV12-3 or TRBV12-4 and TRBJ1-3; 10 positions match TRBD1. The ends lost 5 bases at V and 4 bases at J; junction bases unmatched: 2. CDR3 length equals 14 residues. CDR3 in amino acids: CASSGTGAGNTIYF. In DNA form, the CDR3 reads TGTGCCAGCAGTGGGACAGGGGCAGGAAACACCATATATTTT.

This CDR3 is CASSLVTGPNEKLFF. The CDR3 DNA reads TGTGCCAGCAGCTTAGTTACAGGGCCTAATGAAAAACTGTTTTTT. V gene TRBV7-9 combines with J gene TRBJ1-4; D perhaps matches TRBD1 (6 bases). Germline V gene sequence: CDR1 SEHNR, CDR2 FQNEAQ (reference sequence). Trimming took 1 base from V and 3 from J, leaving 9 bases between them. The CDR3 length is 15 residues.

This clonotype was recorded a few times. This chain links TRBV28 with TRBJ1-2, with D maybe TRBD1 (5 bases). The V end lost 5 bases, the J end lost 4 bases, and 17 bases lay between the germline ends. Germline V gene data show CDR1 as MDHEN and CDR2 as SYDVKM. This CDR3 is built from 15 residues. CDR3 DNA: TGTGCCAGCAGTCCACCGGGACGCTCACTCTATGGCTACACCTTC. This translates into CASSPPGRSLYGYTF.

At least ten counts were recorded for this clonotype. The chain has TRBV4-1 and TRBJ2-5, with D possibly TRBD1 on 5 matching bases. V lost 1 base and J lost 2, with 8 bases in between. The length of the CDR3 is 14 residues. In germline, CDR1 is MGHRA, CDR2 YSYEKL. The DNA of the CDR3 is TGCGCCAGCAGCCAAGGGTACAGGCAAGAGACCCAGTACTTC. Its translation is CASSQGYRQETQYF.

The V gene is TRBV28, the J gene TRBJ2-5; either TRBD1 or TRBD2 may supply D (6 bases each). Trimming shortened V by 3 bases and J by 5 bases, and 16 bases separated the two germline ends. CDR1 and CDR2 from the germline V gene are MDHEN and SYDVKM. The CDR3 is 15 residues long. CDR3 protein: CASSFMNGGWETQYF. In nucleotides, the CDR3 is TGTGCCAGCAGTTTCATGAACGGGGGCTGGGAGACCCAGTACTTC.

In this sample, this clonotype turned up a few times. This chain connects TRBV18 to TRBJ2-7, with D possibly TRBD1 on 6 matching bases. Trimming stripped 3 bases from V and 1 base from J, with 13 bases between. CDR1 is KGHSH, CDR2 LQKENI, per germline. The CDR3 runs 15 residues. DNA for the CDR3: TGTGCCAGCTCACCGATCCGACAGGCTTCCTACGAGCAGTACTTC. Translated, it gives CASSPIRQASYEQYF.

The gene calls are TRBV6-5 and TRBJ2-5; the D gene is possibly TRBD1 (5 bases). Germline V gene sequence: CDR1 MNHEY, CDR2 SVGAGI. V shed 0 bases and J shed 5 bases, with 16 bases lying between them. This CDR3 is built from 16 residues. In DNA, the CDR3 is TGTGCCAGCAGTTACTCGAATCAGGGTCCGGGTGAGACCCAGTACTTC. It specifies CASSYSNQGPGETQYF.

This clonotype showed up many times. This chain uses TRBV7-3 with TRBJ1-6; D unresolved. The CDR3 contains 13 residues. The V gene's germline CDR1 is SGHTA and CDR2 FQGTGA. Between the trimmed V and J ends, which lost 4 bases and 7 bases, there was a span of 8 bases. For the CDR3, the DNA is TGTGCCAGCAGCTCTCCCCCGAATTCACCCCTCCACTTT. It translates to CASSSPPNSPLHF.

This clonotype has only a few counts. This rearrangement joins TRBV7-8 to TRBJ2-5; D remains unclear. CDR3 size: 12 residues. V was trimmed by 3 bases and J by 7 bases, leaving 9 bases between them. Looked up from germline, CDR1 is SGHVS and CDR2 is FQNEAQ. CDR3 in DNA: TGTGCCAGCAGCTTTGCCCTGGGGACCCAGTACTTC. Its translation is CASSFALGTQYF. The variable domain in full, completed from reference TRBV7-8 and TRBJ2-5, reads GAGVSQSPRYKVAKRGQDVALRCDPISGHVSLFWYQQALGQGPEFLTYFQNEAQLDKSGLPSDRFFAERPEGSVSTLKIQRTQQEDSAVYLCASSFALGTQYFGPGTRLLVL.

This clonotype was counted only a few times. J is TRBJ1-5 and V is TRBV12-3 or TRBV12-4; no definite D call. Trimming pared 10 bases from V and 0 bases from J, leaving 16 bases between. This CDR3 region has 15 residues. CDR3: CATQRGRYSNQPQHF. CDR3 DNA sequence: TGTGCCACCCAACGAGGACGGTATAGCAATCAGCCCCAGCATTTT.

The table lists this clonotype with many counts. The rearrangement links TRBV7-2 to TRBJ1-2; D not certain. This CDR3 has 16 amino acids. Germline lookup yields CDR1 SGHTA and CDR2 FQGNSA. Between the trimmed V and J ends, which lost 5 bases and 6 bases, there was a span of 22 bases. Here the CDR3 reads CASSNPNTILPNGYTF. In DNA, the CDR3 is TGTGCCAGCAGCAACCCCAACACTATACTACCCAATGGCTACACCTTC.

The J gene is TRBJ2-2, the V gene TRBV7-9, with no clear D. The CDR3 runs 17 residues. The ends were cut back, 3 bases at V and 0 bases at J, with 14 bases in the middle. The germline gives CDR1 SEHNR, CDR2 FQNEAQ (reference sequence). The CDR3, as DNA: TGTGCCAGCAGCTTTAACATTGGGCCCGCGAACACCGGGGAGCTGTTTTTT. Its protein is CASSFNIGPANTGELFF.

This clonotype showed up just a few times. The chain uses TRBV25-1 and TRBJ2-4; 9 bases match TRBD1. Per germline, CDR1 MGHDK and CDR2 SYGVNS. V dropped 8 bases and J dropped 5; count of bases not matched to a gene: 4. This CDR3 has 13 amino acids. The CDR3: CASGTGFENIQYF. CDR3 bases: TGTGCCAGCGGGACAGGGTTCGAAAACATTCAGTACTTC. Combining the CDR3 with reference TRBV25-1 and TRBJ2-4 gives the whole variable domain EADIYQTPRYLVIGTGKKITLECSQTMGHDKMYWYQQDPGMELHLIHYSYGVNSTEKGDLSSESTVSRIRTEHFPLTLESARPSHTSQYLCASGTGFENIQYFGAGTRLSVL.

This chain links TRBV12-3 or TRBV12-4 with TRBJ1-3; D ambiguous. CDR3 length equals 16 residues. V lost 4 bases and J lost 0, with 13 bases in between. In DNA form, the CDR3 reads TGTGCCAGCAGTTCTCGGACGGGCAGCTCTGGAAACACCATATATTTT. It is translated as CASSSRTGSSGNTIYF.

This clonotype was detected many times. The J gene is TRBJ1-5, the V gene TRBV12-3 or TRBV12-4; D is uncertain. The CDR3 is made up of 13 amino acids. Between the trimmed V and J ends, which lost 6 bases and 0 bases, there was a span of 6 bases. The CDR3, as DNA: TGTGCCAGCAGCTTAAATAGCAATCAGCCCCAGCATTTT. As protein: CASSLNSNQPQHF.

Here the CDR3 reads CASRMLDSYNEQFF. The CDR3 coding sequence is TGTGCCAGTAGGATGCTCGACTCCTACAATGAGCAGTTCTTC. The chain combines TRBV19 with TRBJ2-1; D gene uncertain. This CDR3 is 14 amino acids long. V shed 6 bases and J shed 0 bases, with 9 bases lying between them. Germline V gene sequence: CDR1 LNHDA, CDR2 SQIVND (reference sequence).

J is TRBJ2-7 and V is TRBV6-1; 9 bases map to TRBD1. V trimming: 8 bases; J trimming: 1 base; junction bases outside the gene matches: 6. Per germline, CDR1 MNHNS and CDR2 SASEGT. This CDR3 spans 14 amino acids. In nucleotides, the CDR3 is TGTGCCAGCTGGGGACAGGGACTTTCCTACGAGCAGTACGTC. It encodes CASWGQGLSYEQYV.